Below are 13 T cell receptor beta chains sequenced from a single sample in a study of blood T cell repertoires in COVID-19. The repertoire was sequenced with immunoSEQ multiplex PCR; TCRdb's copy has only in-frame clones and lacks some. Of some 290,000 clones in the sample, approximately 87% are singletons; the top ten hold about an eighth. The sample was peripheral blood. The receptor source for this set is a young woman with COVID-19, enrolled during active disease.

This chain connects TRBV27 to TRBJ1-2; tentatively, D is TRBD1 (6 bases). Trimming shortened V by 4 bases and J by 1 base, and 19 bases separated the two germline ends. This CDR3 has 17 residues. Germline CDR1 and CDR2: MNHEY and SMNVEV (reference sequence). CDR3 sequence reads: CASSSTPGQRINYGYTF. CDR3 DNA: TGTGCCAGCAGTTCCACCCCCGGACAGAGAATTAACTATGGCTACACCTTC.

The rearrangement uses TRBV19 and TRBJ1-2, with D tentatively TRBD1 (6 bases). This CDR3 contains 15 residues. The V and J ends lost 1 base and 1 base respectively, with 10 bases between them. CDR1 is LNHDA and CDR2 is SQIVND in the germline V gene (reference sequence). For the CDR3, the DNA is TGTGCCAGTAGTATAGGGACAGCGAATAACTATGGCTACACCTTC. Protein product: CASSIGTANNYGYTF.

This rearrangement joins TRBV2 to TRBJ2-1, with 8 bases aligning to TRBD1. This CDR3 has 13 amino acids. The V segment lost 7 bases and the J segment 15 bases; nucleotides outside the gene matches: 14. CDR1 and CDR2 from the germline V gene are SNHLY and FYNNEI. The CDR3 spells CASTGQALSEAFF. For the CDR3, the DNA is TGTGCCAGCACGGGACAGGCTTTAAGTGAGGCGTTCTTC.

The chain couples TRBV19 to TRBJ2-2; 11 bases are shared with TRBD2. The V gene end was trimmed by 7 bases and the J gene end by 4 bases; junction bases not matched to a gene: 5. Germline V CDR1 and CDR2: LNHDA, SQIVND (reference sequence). The CDR3 consists of 15 residues. CDR3 sequence: CASTRLAGPTGELFF. CDR3 in DNA: TGTGCCAGTACGCGACTAGCGGGGCCCACCGGGGAGCTGTTTTTT.

The chain carries TRBV28 and TRBJ2-1; 7 nucleotides line up with TRBD2. The CDR3 runs to 13 residues. The V segment lost 6 bases and the J segment 8 bases; nucleotides outside the gene matches: 7. Germline CDR1 reads MDHEN; CDR2 reads SYDVKM. The CDR3: CASRRLAGDEQFF. CDR3 DNA: TGTGCCAGCAGACGACTAGCTGGCGATGAGCAGTTCTTC.

V usage is TRBV3-1 (or the pseudogene TRBV3-2) and J usage is TRBJ2-2; D is undetermined. Deletions cut 4 bases from V and 2 bases from J, with 11 bases between. Per the germline V gene, CDR1 is LGHDT and CDR2 is YNNKEL (reference sequence). The CDR3 loop spans 15 amino acids. CDR3 sequence (DNA): TGTGCCAGCAGCCGGGCAGGTGTCAACACCGGGGAGCTGTTTTTT. Protein product: CASSRAGVNTGELFF.

The CDR3 sequence is CARSLVGAGGTGNTIYF. CDR3 nucleotide sequence: TGTGCCAGAAGCTTGGTTGGGGCAGGCGGCACGGGAAACACCATATATTTT. The V gene is TRBV5-3, the J gene TRBJ1-3; D may be TRBD1 (5 bases). TRBV5-3 is reported as an ORF; its role is uncertain. The CDR3 covers 17 residues. The V end was cut by 0 bases, the J end by 4 bases, with 17 bases between.

The V call is TRBV28, the J call TRBJ1-1; no firm D call. V gave up 3 bases and J gave up 1 base, with 6 bases separating them. CDR1 is MDHEN, CDR2 SYDVKM, per germline. This CDR3 has 13 amino acids. CDR3 DNA: TGTGCCAGCAGTTTGCGGCAGAACACTGAAGCTTTCTTT. It yields the protein CASSLRQNTEAFF.

The CDR3 DNA follows: TGTGCCACCAGCAGAGGAGGGTGGGGAGGGGAGACCCAGTACTTC. This gives the protein CATSRGGWGGETQYF. This chain joins TRBV15 and TRBJ2-5; 7 bases align to TRBD2. The V segment lost 1 base and the J segment 5 bases; nucleotides outside the gene matches: 7. Germline lookup yields CDR1 LNHNV and CDR2 YYDKDF (reference sequence). The length of the CDR3 is 15 residues. Full variable domain (missing parts from reference TRBV15 and TRBJ2-5): DAMVIQNPRYQVTQFGKPVTLSCSQTLNHNVMYWYQQKSSQAPKLLFHYYDKDFNNEADTPDNFQSRRPNTSFCFLDIRSPGLGDTAMYLCATSRGGWGGETQYFGPGTRLLVL.

A few counts support this clone. V and J are TRBV19 and TRBJ1-2; D may be TRBD1 (6 bases). CDR1 is LNHDA, CDR2 SQIVND, per germline (reference sequence). There are 14 residues in the CDR3. V lost 5 bases and J lost 4, with 14 bases in between. In DNA form, the CDR3 reads TGTGCCAGTAGTCCAATTACAGGGACCTATGGCTACACCTTC. It is translated as CASSPITGTYGYTF.

The chain has TRBV5-4 and TRBJ2-3; 8 bases match TRBD2. The J segment lost 6 bases and the V segment lost 5 bases, leaving 11 bases of the junction unmatched. This CDR3 spans 15 amino acids. Germline V gene lookup returns CDR1 SGHNT and CDR2 YYREEE (reference sequence). Written as DNA, the CDR3 is TGTGCCAGCAGTCGCCGGGGGGGAGAGGCGGATACGCAGTATTTT. This codes for CASSRRGGEADTQYF.

V is TRBV9 and J is TRBJ2-3; the match to TRBD2 covers 7 bases. V shed 6 bases, J shed 4 bases, and the junction held 17 bases outside the gene matches. Germline values: CDR1 SGDLS, CDR2 YYNGEE. CDR3 length: 17 residues. Here the CDR3 reads CASNSGASQSWADTQYF. Written as DNA, the CDR3 is TGTGCCAGCAACAGCGGGGCCTCTCAATCGTGGGCAGATACGCAGTATTTT.

V gene TRBV13 combines with J gene TRBJ1-2, with 11 bases that match TRBD1. There are 14 residues in the CDR3. V shed 5 bases, J shed 7 bases, and the junction held 6 bases outside the gene matches. Germline V gives CDR1 PRHDT, CDR2 FYEKMQ (reference sequence). The CDR3 loop is CASSPGQGVLGYTF. The DNA of the CDR3 is TGTGCCAGCAGCCCGGGACAGGGGGTGCTTGGCTACACCTTC. Variable domain in full (rest from reference TRBV13 and TRBJ1-2): AAGVIQSPRHLIKEKRETATLKCYPIPRHDTVYWYQQGPGQDPQFLISFYEKMQSDKGSIPDRFSAQQFSDYHSELNMSSLELGDSALYFCASSPGQGVLGYTFGSGTRLTVV.